The 11 T cell receptor beta chains below come from one sample, sequenced in a study of OX40 agonist ivuxolimab in advanced cancers. Sequencing used immunoSEQ multiplex PCR; TCRdb keeps in-frame clones, though not all of them. Of 70,000 to 75,000 clones in the sample, about 91% were seen once. The input for sequencing was CD4+ or CD8+ T cells sorted from blood, taken in a trial of the OX40 agonist ivuxolimab. The receptor set was obtained from an adult with an advanced solid tumor such as melanoma, head and neck, liver or kidney cancer.

This chain links TRBV5-1 with TRBJ2-1; no clear D. CDR1 SGHRS and CDR2 YFSETQ come from the germline V gene. Trimming stripped 5 bases from V and 6 bases from J, with 12 bases between. The CDR3 consists of 13 residues. The CDR3 protein is CASSSEGLNEQFF. CDR3 nucleotides: TGCGCCAGCAGTTCCGAAGGGCTCAATGAGCAGTTCTTC.

The rearrangement joins TRBV7-8 to TRBJ2-6; no reliable D call. V was trimmed by 5 bases and J by 0 bases, leaving 14 bases between them. This CDR3 contains 17 residues. CDR1 and CDR2 (germline): SGHVS, FQNEAQ. CDR3 DNA: TGTGCCAGCAGCCCGCCCCTTCGGTTCTCTGGGGCCAACGTCCTGACTTTC. Protein: CASSPPLRFSGANVLTF.

The V call is TRBV6-6, the J call TRBJ1-2; D is possibly TRBD1 (5 bases). The CDR3 consists of 16 residues. V was pared by 0 bases and J by 4 bases, with 15 bases between. Germline CDR1 is MNHNY and CDR2 is SVGAGI (reference sequence). The CDR3: CASSYSDTGRVYGYTF. Here the CDR3 DNA reads TGTGCCAGCAGTTACTCGGATACAGGCAGGGTCTATGGCTACACCTTC.

This clone was recorded once. This chain joins TRBV11-2 and TRBJ2-7, with TRBD1 matching 10 bases. CDR3 length equals 17 residues. The V and J ends lost 1 base and 0 bases, in that order; junction bases with no gene match: 6. CDR1 and CDR2 from the germline V gene are SGHAT and FQNNGV. CDR3: CASSLGMRTGGSYEQYF. The CDR3 DNA reads as TGTGCCAGCAGCTTAGGAATGCGGACAGGGGGCTCCTACGAGCAGTACTTC. The variable domain in full, with the rest retrieved from reference TRBV11-2 and TRBJ2-7, is EAGVAQSPRYKIIEKRQSVAFWCNPISGHATLYWYQQILGQGPKLLIQFQNNGVVDDSQLPKDRFSAERLKGVDSTLKIQPAKLEDSAVYLCASSLGMRTGGSYEQYFGPGTRLTVT.

The rearrangement joins TRBV7-8 to TRBJ1-2; D perhaps matches TRBD1 (6 bases). CDR3 length: 13 residues. Trimming cost V 4 bases and J 2 bases, with 8 bases left between them. CDR1 is SGHVS, CDR2 FQNEAQ, per germline. This CDR3 is CASSSGQNYGYTF. CDR3 sequence (DNA): TGTGCCAGCAGCTCTGGACAGAACTATGGCTACACCTTC.

V usage is TRBV9 and J usage is TRBJ2-2, with D perhaps being TRBD1 or TRBD2 (5 bases each). Trimming stripped 4 bases from V and 4 bases from J, with 23 bases between. This CDR3 has 18 amino acids. From germline, CDR1 is SGDLS and CDR2 YYNGEE. The CDR3 loop reads CASSQGLVVGPGTGELFF. Written as DNA, the CDR3 is TGTGCCAGCAGCCAAGGACTTGTGGTGGGGCCGGGCACCGGGGAGCTGTTTTTT.

The chain has TRBV5-4 and TRBJ2-5, with TRBD1 matching 7 bases. The CDR3 has 15 amino acids. Germline values: CDR1 SGHNT, CDR2 YYREEE (reference sequence). The J segment lost 0 bases and the V segment lost 3 bases, leaving 5 bases of the junction unmatched. CDR3 protein: CASSSGGLYQETQYF. CDR3 coding DNA: TGTGCCAGCAGCTCAGGGGGTTTGTACCAAGAGACCCAGTACTTC.

The CDR3 DNA sequence: TGCGCCAGCAGCCAACGGGGGGCTATGACTGAAGCTTTCTTT. Translating it yields CASSQRGAMTEAFF. V usage is TRBV4-1 and J usage is TRBJ1-1; D is perhaps TRBD1 (6 bases). Germline CDR1 is MGHRA and CDR2 is YSYEKL. The length of the CDR3 is 14 residues. V lost 2 bases and J lost 5, with 12 bases in between.

The V gene is TRBV9, the J gene TRBJ2-3; 12 bases align to TRBD2. V lost 3 bases to trimming and J lost 2 bases; unmatched junction nucleotides: 10. This CDR3 comprises 18 residues. The V gene's germline CDR1 is SGDLS and CDR2 YYNGEE. DNA for the CDR3: TGTGCCAGCAGCGCCCTGCCGGGACTAGCGGGCCTCACAGATACGCAGTATTTT. As protein: CASSALPGLAGLTDTQYF.

The rearrangement joins TRBV7-9 to TRBJ2-1; TRBD2 agrees at 15 bases. V lost 5 bases, J lost 0 bases, and 8 bases stayed unmatched. CDR1 and CDR2 (germline): SEHNR, FQNEAQ (reference sequence). CDR3 size: 19 residues. Written as DNA, the CDR3 is TGTGCCAGCAGCCTTGGGACTAGCGGGAGGCTTCTCTCCTACAATGAGCAGTTCTTC. Its protein product is CASSLGTSGRLLSYNEQFF.

This clone was detected only a few times. The genes are TRBV13 and TRBJ1-5; weak D call: TRBD1 (6 bases). The CDR3 covers 15 residues. Germline lookup yields CDR1 PRHDT and CDR2 FYEKMQ (reference sequence). V shed 4 bases and J shed 2 bases, with 12 bases lying between them. The CDR3 DNA follows: TGTGCCAGCAGCTGGGGGGCGGGTGGCAATCAGCCCCAGCATTTT. Amino acid sequence: CASSWGAGGNQPQHF. Full variable domain (rest looked up from reference TRBV13 and TRBJ1-5): AAGVIQSPRHLIKEKRETATLKCYPIPRHDTVYWYQQGPGQDPQFLISFYEKMQSDKGSIPDRFSAQQFSDYHSELNMSSLELGDSALYFCASSWGAGGNQPQHFGDGTRLSIL.